Each of the 12 T cell receptor beta chains below was sequenced from the same sample in a study of T cell changes during pregnancy in multiple sclerosis (dated by TCRdb to about 2019). Libraries were built with the immunoSEQ multiplex PCR assay. The source is immuneACCESS, and TCRdb retained only in-frame sequences with V and J called. Part of the clones is not carried over; for the studies checked, unresolved V genes explain less than half of this, and the remainder is unexplained. The table for this sample lists approximately 46,000 clones; approximately 90% of them were counted only once. The ten largest clones take up approximately 2.9% of the sample. The source material was CD8+ T cells from peripheral blood mononuclear cells, sampled in the second trimester of pregnancy. Every receptor here comes from a female donor with multiple sclerosis, enrolled in a pregnancy study.

V gene TRBV2 combines with J gene TRBJ1-1; 8 bases align to TRBD1. The CDR3 extends over 13 amino acids. CDR1 is SNHLY and CDR2 is FYNNEI in the germline V gene. V shed 6 bases, J shed 5 bases, and the junction held 5 bases outside the gene matches. This chain's CDR3 is CASRAGGLTEAFF. In DNA, the CDR3 is TGTGCCAGCAGGGCAGGGGGCTTGACTGAAGCTTTCTTT.

The rearrangement uses TRBV9 and TRBJ2-1; 9 bases map to TRBD2. V shed 4 bases and J 1 base; nucleotides not matched to a gene: 6. Germline CDR1 and CDR2: SGDLS and YYNGEE. CDR3 length equals 16 residues. The CDR3 protein is CASSQRAGGSYNEQFF. The CDR3 DNA sequence: TGTGCCAGCAGCCAAAGAGCGGGGGGTTCCTACAATGAGCAGTTCTTC.

The rearrangement uses TRBV11-3 and TRBJ2-5; TRBD2 might be the D (5 bases). V lost 2 bases, J lost 5 bases, and 18 bases lay in between. The CDR3 runs 16 residues. Germline V gives CDR1 SGHNT, CDR2 YENEEA. In DNA, the CDR3 is TGTGCCAGCAGCTTATCCCGGGCCGGAGGTAGGGAGACCCAGTACTTC. This sequence encodes CASSLSRAGGRETQYF.

The chain has TRBV19 and TRBJ2-1; 11 bases map to TRBD1. The CDR3 runs to 15 residues. V trimming: 6 bases; J trimming: 7 bases; junction bases outside the gene matches: 8. Per germline, CDR1 LNHDA and CDR2 SQIVND (reference sequence). This CDR3 is CASSFGQGARNEQFF. The CDR3 region has the DNA TGTGCCAGTAGCTTCGGACAGGGGGCACGGAATGAGCAGTTCTTC.

V is TRBV29-1 and J is TRBJ2-7; 9 bases map to TRBD1. This CDR3 is built from 13 residues. The junction had 9 bases not matched to a gene; V was cut back by 7 bases and J by 5 bases. Germline V CDR1 and CDR2: SQVTM, ANQGSEA. CDR3 nucleotide sequence: TGCAGCGGGTTGGGACAGGGCGTCCACGAGCAGTACTTC. It codes for CSGLGQGVHEQYF.

The chain recombines TRBV19 with TRBJ2-1; D is possibly TRBD2 (6 bases). Germline values: CDR1 LNHDA, CDR2 SQIVND (reference sequence). With 3 bases removed from V and 7 bases from J, the gap between germline ends came to 10 bases. This CDR3 region has 13 residues. The CDR3, as DNA: TGTGCCAGTAGTATTTTGGGGGGAAATGAGCAGTTCTTC. Encoded protein: CASSILGGNEQFF.

This chain connects TRBV9 to TRBJ2-3; 9 positions match TRBD2. Trimming removed 5 bases from V and 1 base from J; junction bases left unmatched: 5. Germline V CDR1 and CDR2: SGDLS, YYNGEE. The CDR3 extends over 15 amino acids. As DNA, the CDR3 is TGTGCCAGCAGTAGTAGCGGGGGCCGCACAGATACGCAGTATTTT. Translating gives CASSSSGGRTDTQYF.

V usage is TRBV21-1 and J usage is TRBJ2-5; the D call of TRBD2 is as the table states it, not checked on the DNA. TRBV21-1 counts as a pseudogene. This CDR3 is 15 amino acids long. The CDR3 nucleotides are TGTGCCAGCAGCAATCAGCGGGGGGCAGGGGAGACCCAGTACTTC. It is translated as CASSNQRGAGETQYF.

The chain carries TRBV9 and TRBJ2-5, with 8 bases identical to TRBD2. CDR3 size: 15 residues. J gave up 5 bases and V 0 bases, and 6 bases lay outside the gene matches. In germline, CDR1 is SGDLS, CDR2 YYNGEE. The CDR3 spells CASSVATREGETQYF. Written as DNA, the CDR3 is TGTGCCAGCAGCGTAGCTACCCGGGAGGGGGAGACCCAGTACTTC.

The CDR3 region has the DNA TGTGCCAGCAGACCGGGGAGCTACACCGGGGAGCTGTTTTTT. Translating gives CASRPGSYTGELFF. This chain links TRBV7-2 with TRBJ2-2; possibly TRBD2 for D (5 bases). The V and J ends lost 6 bases and 3 bases respectively, with 11 bases between them. This CDR3 has 14 residues. In germline, CDR1 is SGHTA, CDR2 FQGNSA.

This clone was seen only once. The chain uses TRBV5-4 and TRBJ2-2; possible D gene TRBD2, 5 bases. Germline V gene data show CDR1 as SGHNT and CDR2 as YYREEE (reference sequence). The V and J ends lost 0 bases and 5 bases respectively, with 5 bases between them. This CDR3 comprises 13 residues. CDR3 nucleotides: TGTGCCAGCAGCTTGGGAGGGACCGGGGAGCTGTTTTTT. It translates to CASSLGGTGELFF. The whole variable domain, remainder taken from reference TRBV5-4 and TRBJ2-2, is ETGVTQSPTHLIKTRGQQVTLRCSSQSGHNTVSWYQQALGQGPQFIFQYYREEENGRGNFPPRFSGLQFPNYSSELNVNALELDDSALYLCASSLGGTGELFFGEGSRLTVL.

The chain uses TRBV11-2 and TRBJ2-1; tentatively, D is TRBD1 (5 bases). Germline loops: CDR1 SGHAT, CDR2 FQNNGV. The CDR3 length is 15 residues. V was trimmed by 4 bases and J by 8 bases, leaving 18 bases between them. As DNA, the CDR3 is TGTGCCAGCAGCTACCCCCCGGGCGAAGGGGATGAGCAGTTCTTC. Amino acids: CASSYPPGEGDEQFF.